Sequencing of this T cell receptor beta chain was carried out in a study of shared clonotypes between healthy human individuals. At the deep level, the assay was run. When replicate PCRs were run on unsorted PBMC, they used around 290 ng DNA, some 33,000 T cell genomes. Assay: immunoSEQ multiplex PCR; the TCRdb copy retains only in-frame clones and omits some. The table lists approximately 470,000 clones, more than 65% of them singletons, with more than 9.5% in the top ten. Healthy HIV-negative adults with no recent acute infections or vaccinations were recruited as donors. Every contributor of samples was a Caucasian grown-up residing in Nashville, Tennessee. CDR3 length: 14 amino acids. Trimming removed 0 bases at V and 3 bases at J, with 6 bases between. Germline V gene data show CDR1 as MNHNY and CDR2 as SVGAGI (reference sequence).

The chain has TRBV6-6 and TRBJ2-1, with no clear D. The sequenced sample was PBMCs. The source of this sequence is a middle-aged woman in good health. Some clones in this sample may be carry-over from other donors' samples. In DNA, the CDR3 is TGTGCCAGCAGTTACTCGGGTGGCTACAATGAGCAGTTCTTC. Protein sequence: CASSYSGGYNEQFF.